This TCR beta chain stems from a study of cytomegalovirus exposure and HLA in healthy donors. PCR was performed using 60 Vbeta and 13 Jbeta primers. The data were produced by immunoSEQ multiplex PCR, yet TCRdb's version contains in-frame clones alone and is incomplete. The sample yields approximately 160,000 clones, over 70% seen once. Study-wide results and caveats: Presence/absence analysis assumed near-uniform sequencing depth across donors. TCR association rates varied by HLA locus in a later analysis, with DRB1 highest and HLA-C lowest.

V was pared by 4 bases and J by 0 bases, with 6 bases of the junction left unmatched. Germline V gene lookup returns CDR1 MNHEY and CDR2 SVGAGI. This CDR3 has 15 residues. Unrecorded immune exposure was likely among donors, who were nominally healthy when sampled. With respect to this clone: The antigen is unknown.

The TCR originated in a man aged 30-40 years in good health and CMV-seropositive. The sequencing input was PBMCs. The V gene is TRBV6-5, the J gene TRBJ2-7, with 7 bases that match TRBD1. CDR3 amino acids: CASSSQEGASYEQYF. In DNA form, the CDR3 reads TGTGCCAGCAGTTCCCAAGAGGGGGCCTCCTACGAGCAGTACTTC.